This T cell receptor beta chain comes out of a study of CD8 T cells in ankylosing spondylitis. By quantitative 5'-RACE with molecular barcodes, the TCR beta libraries were made. One entry per CDR3 protein results from TCRdb running MiXCR on the 5' RACE reads. The data contain approximately 340,000 distinct CDR3 sequences, approximately 15% of them seen just once; the ten biggest clones take up approximately 1.1%. This clonotype was observed a handful of times. Its specificity is unknown. Study-level findings and limits: Characteristic, it appeared, of ankylosing spondylitis blood was a TCR beta motif of roughly eight highly homologous variants. In ankylosing spondylitis patients, matched synovial fluid reportedly showed significant enrichment of disease-linked clones. Some motif variants had been reported before (in reactive arthritis synovial fluid and blood).

Trimming shortened V by 4 bases and J by 3 bases, and 6 bases separated the two germline ends. The germline CDR1 and CDR2 sequences are SQVTM and ANQGSEA. CDR3 size: 11 residues. The receptor was isolated from a male donor with ankylosing spondylitis or in good health (not recorded which). The sample taken for sequencing was blood, either unsorted or a sorted T cell fraction (not recorded which). The chain is built from TRBV29-1 and TRBJ1-2, with D unclear. The CDR3 nucleotides are TGCAGCGTTGGGTCCCACTATGGCTACACCTTC. This sequence encodes CSVGSHYGYTF.